This TCR beta chain was documented in a study of shared clonotypes between healthy human individuals. As for the study in general: CD4 naive and memory got three plates each, CD8 naive two, CD8 memory one.

Over several immunoSEQ plates, each subset's genomic DNA was distributed in even portions. Measured with immunoSEQ multiplex PCR; TCRdb has only the in-frame clones, and not every one. The repertoire consists of about 2.1 million clones, with roughly 91% occurring once and the leading ten covering about 1.8%. CD8 cells regarded as naive lacked CD45RO, were positively chosen for CCR7, and omitted terminally differentiated effector memory CD45RA+ cells. The donor cohort consisted entirely of Caucasian adults residing in Nashville, Tennessee. CDR3 length: 14 residues. The V and J ends lost 8 bases and 5 bases respectively, with 18 bases between them. Germline V lookup: CDR1 MNHNY, CDR2 SVGAGI (reference sequence).

This clonotype originated in a man aged 18-30 years in good health. Some clones in this sample may be carry-over from other donors' samples. Sequencing was carried out using naive CD8+ T cells from PBMCs. The genes are TRBV6-6 and TRBJ2-5; TRBD1 or TRBD2 may be the D gene (5 bases each). Here the CDR3 DNA reads TGTGCCAGCCGAACTCTGGGGGAGAAGGAGACCCAGTACTTC. Encoded protein: CASRTLGEKETQYF.